This passage covers 14 T cell receptor beta chains from one sample sequenced in a study of shared clonotypes between healthy human individuals. TCRdb's copy holds only in-frame clones and misses some; the assay was immunoSEQ multiplex PCR. The sample shows 2 million to 2.5 million clones, around 95% of them seen only once. The specimen sequenced was naive CD4+ T cells sorted from blood. Subset here: CD45RA+ positively selected. Receptors were obtained from a man aged 18-30 years in good health.

The chain uses TRBV18 and TRBJ1-5; D uncertain. The CDR3 is 15 amino acids. The germline CDR1 and CDR2 sequences are KGHSH and LQKENI. Trimming took off 0 bases at V and 7 bases at J, with 13 bases between the two ends. CDR3 loop: CASSPPARARQPQHF. CDR3 nucleotides: TGTGCCAGCTCACCACCGGCGAGGGCTCGGCAGCCCCAGCATTTT.

The chain combines TRBV28 with TRBJ1-5, with 7 bases aligning to TRBD1. CDR3 size: 15 residues. V gave up 2 bases and J gave up 3 bases; unmatched junction bases: 4. Germline lookup yields CDR1 MDHEN and CDR2 SYDVKM. CDR3 in DNA: TGTGCCAGCAGTTTACTCGGACAGGCCAATCAGCCCCAGCATTTT. It encodes CASSLLGQANQPQHF.

The genes are TRBV30 and TRBJ1-2, with a tentative D call TRBD1 (5 bases). The V end was cut by 2 bases, the J end by 4 bases, with 11 bases between. Germline V gene data show CDR1 as GTSNPN and CDR2 as SVGIG (reference sequence). The CDR3 sequence is 13 residues long. DNA for the CDR3: TGTGCCTGGAGTCGGACATCTAGCTATGGCTACACCTTC. The encoded protein is CAWSRTSSYGYTF.

This clone was detected once. The chain combines TRBV5-8 with TRBJ1-1; D is possibly TRBD1 (6 bases). V was pared by 4 bases and J by 3 bases, with 25 bases between. Looked up from germline, CDR1 is SGHTS and CDR2 is YDEGEE. The CDR3 sequence is 18 residues long. CDR3 in DNA: TGTGCCAGCAGCCCCGGCGTCGTTCTCGGACAGAGTCACACTGAAGCTTTCTTT. Amino acid sequence: CASSPGVVLGQSHTEAFF. Supplemented by reference TRBV5-8 and TRBJ1-1, the full variable domain reads EAGVTQSPTHLIKTRGQQATLRCSPISGHTSVYWYQQALGLGLQFLLWYDEGEERNRGNFPPRFSGRQFPNYSSELNVNALELEDSALYLCASSPGVVLGQSHTEAFFGQGTRLTVV.

The chain uses TRBV27 and TRBJ2-7; 8 bases fit TRBD1. Unmatched junction bases numbered 10, after V lost 4 bases and J lost 5 bases. Germline V CDR1 and CDR2: MNHEY, SMNVEV (reference sequence). The CDR3 consists of 15 residues. The DNA for the CDR3 is TGTGCCAGCAGTTACACTCCGGGACAGGCCCACGAGCAGTACTTC. It codes for CASSYTPGQAHEQYF.

The chain uses TRBV7-9 and TRBJ1-4; D not certain. CDR1 is SEHNR and CDR2 is FQNEAQ in the germline V gene (reference sequence). This CDR3 is 16 amino acids long. The V end was cut by 1 base, the J end by 2 bases, with 11 bases between. The CDR3 reads CASSLEGFRTNEKLFF. As DNA, the CDR3 is TGTGCCAGCAGCTTAGAGGGCTTTCGGACTAATGAAAAACTGTTTTTT.

V is TRBV30 and J is TRBJ2-2, with 8 bases lining up with TRBD2. CDR1 is GTSNPN, CDR2 SVGIG, per germline (reference sequence). CDR3 length equals 11 residues. The junction had 8 bases not matched to a gene; V was cut back by 7 bases and J by 13 bases. CDR3 residues: CASTRGGGLFF. The CDR3 bases are TGTGCCTCAACTCGGGGGGGCGGGCTGTTTTTT.

The chain carries TRBV7-9 and TRBJ2-5, with D hard to call. CDR1 is SEHNR and CDR2 is FQNEAQ in the germline V gene (reference sequence). V was clipped by 8 bases and J by 3 bases, with 7 bases between them. There are 11 residues in the CDR3. CDR3 protein: CASGRKETQYF. CDR3 nucleotide sequence: TGTGCCAGCGGTAGGAAAGAGACCCAGTACTTC.

Only one count was recorded for this clone. Other DNA sequences in the sample encode the same CDR3. The V gene is TRBV30, the J gene TRBJ2-1, with 11 bases that match TRBD2. V shed 5 bases, J shed 3 bases, and the junction held 3 bases outside the gene matches. Germline CDR1 and CDR2: GTSNPN and SVGIG (reference sequence). CDR3 length: 14 amino acids. CDR3 sequence: CAWQTSGSYNEQFF. CDR3 coding DNA: TGTGCCTGGCAAACTAGCGGGAGCTACAATGAGCAGTTCTTC.

The gene calls are TRBV7-9 and TRBJ2-5; D might be TRBD1 (6 bases). This CDR3 is 16 amino acids long. The V gene's germline CDR1 is SEHNR and CDR2 FQNEAQ (reference sequence). V was pared by 2 bases and J by 0 bases, with 13 bases between. The CDR3 DNA reads as TGTGCCAGCAGCTTATTTCCCCGGGACAACCAAGAGACCCAGTACTTC. Protein sequence: CASSLFPRDNQETQYF.

In nucleotides, the CDR3 is TGCGCCAGCAGCCCTCCGGGACTAGCGAACAACAATGAGCAGTTCTTC. As protein: CASSPPGLANNNEQFF. The chain carries TRBV4-1 and TRBJ2-1; 10 bases align to TRBD2. The CDR3 consists of 16 residues. Germline-derived CDR1 and CDR2 are MGHRA and YSYEKL. After removal of 4 bases from V and 5 bases from J, the junction contained 8 bases not matched to a gene.

This clone was found once. This CDR3 is also generated by other DNA sequences in the sample. This rearrangement joins TRBV7-9 to TRBJ1-6, with D unclear. V was trimmed by 2 bases and J by 7 bases, leaving 6 bases between them. The V gene's germline CDR1 is SEHNR and CDR2 FQNEAQ (reference sequence). This CDR3 region has 13 residues. CDR3 loop: CASSLSGNSPLHF. The CDR3 DNA follows: TGTGCCAGCAGCTTATCGGGGAATTCACCCCTCCACTTT.

The gene calls are TRBV7-2 and TRBJ2-1; 7 bases are a match to TRBD1. This CDR3 spans 15 amino acids. Germline V gene lookup returns CDR1 SGHTA and CDR2 FQGNSA. V lost 5 bases, J lost 0 bases, and 4 bases stayed unmatched. The CDR3 region has the DNA TGTGCCAGCAGCATGGGACAGAGCTCCTACAATGAGCAGTTCTTC. Amino acids: CASSMGQSSYNEQFF.

The table lists this clone with a count of one. The V call is TRBV30, the J call TRBJ1-6, with D perhaps TRBD1 (6 bases). The CDR3 covers 15 residues. Germline V CDR1 and CDR2: GTSNPN, SVGIG (reference sequence). The V end lost 3 bases, the J end lost 7 bases, and 16 bases lay between the germline ends. CDR3 DNA sequence: TGTGCCTGGAGCCCCCAGTGGGGGGGCAATTCACCCCTCCACTTT. Encoded protein: CAWSPQWGGNSPLHF.